These T cell receptor beta chains were read from a single sample in a study of cytomegalovirus exposure and HLA in healthy donors. Assay: immunoSEQ multiplex PCR; the TCRdb copy retains only in-frame clones and omits some. The data contain 150,000 to 200,000 clones, about 84% of them seen just once; the ten biggest clones take up about 1.5%. Sample: PBMCs. The receptor set was obtained from a woman between 18 and 29 years old in good health and CMV-seronegative. The CDR3 runs from the conserved cysteine through the conserved F or W. The D gene is left open where the match is weak. Not all rows give a size; the values are once, few, many and, for expanded clones, a class.

d_call	clone_size	j_call	v_call	cdr3_nt	cdr3_aa
NA	NA	TRBJ2-5	TRBV1	TGCACCAGCAGCCAGCCCGAGGCTAGCGGGAGGGCCGGGGAGACCCAGTACTTC	CTSSQPEASGRAGETQYF
TRBD1	NA	TRBJ2-3	TRBV27	TGTGCCAGCAGCGACAGGGGATTCACAGATACGCAGTATTTT	CASSDRGFTDTQYF
TRBD1	NA	TRBJ2-7	TRBV29-1	TGCAGCGCTGAAGGAGGGACAGGGACGACATACGAGCAGTACTTC	CSAEGGTGTTYEQYF
NA	NA	TRBJ1-1	TRBV29-1	TGCAGCGTTGAGAGCCAGGAAGCTGAAGCTTTCTTT	CSVESQEAEAFF
TRBD2	NA	TRBJ2-3	TRBV7-3	TGTGCCAGCAGCCCCGCCGGGACTAGTGTAACAGATACGCAGTATTTT	CASSPAGTSVTDTQYF
NA	NA	TRBJ2-7	TRBV7-7	TGTGCCAGCAGCCAAAGGGGCACTCCGTTC	CASSQRGTPF
NA	NA	TRBJ1-5	TRBV6-5	TGTGCCAGCAGTCTACAGCCGCGAGGCAATCAGCCCCAGCATTTT	CASSLQPRGNQPQHF
TRBD1	NA	TRBJ1-6	TRBV6-1	TGTGCCAGCGGGACAGGGTTCGGTTCACCCCTCCACTTT	CASGTGFGSPLHF
NA	NA	TRBJ1-5	TRBV4-1	TGCGCCAGCAGTCAGGGCCTGTTCAATCAGCCCCAGCATTTT	CASSQGLFNQPQHF
TRBD1	NA	TRBJ1-2	TRBV5-6	TGTGCCAGCAGCTTGGGGGACAGAGTCCTCTATGGCTACACCTTC	CASSLGDRVLYGYTF
NA	NA	TRBJ2-4	TRBV27	TGTGCCAGCAGTTTATTCCTAGCCAAAAACATTCAGTACTTC	CASSLFLAKNIQYF
TRBD2	NA	TRBJ2-7	TRBV9	TGTGCCAGCAGCGTAGGGGTAGCGGGAGGTCCCTCCTACGAGCAGTACTTC	CASSVGVAGGPSYEQYF
NA	NA	TRBJ1-2	TRBV7-2	TGTGCCAGCAGCTGGACAGTCCCTAACTATGGCTACACCTTC	CASSWTVPNYGYTF
TRBD2	few	TRBJ2-2	TRBV6-1	TGTGCCAGCAAACTAGCGGATAACACCGGGGAGCTGTTTTTT	CASKLADNTGELFF
NA	NA	TRBJ2-7	TRBV5-4	TGTGCCAGCAGCCGAGATGGGGGGGCCCGCGAGCAGTACTTC	CASSRDGGAREQYF
TRBD2	NA	TRBJ2-5	TRBV2	TGTGCCAGCAGGAGAGGACTAGCGGAGTACCAAGAGACCCAGTACTTC	CASRRGLAEYQETQYF
NA	NA	TRBJ1-6	TRBV21-1	TGTGCCAGCAGCAACAGGGTCGTCTATAATTCACCCCTCCACTTT	CASSNRVVYNSPLHF
NA	once	TRBJ1-1	TRBV7-6	TGTGCCAGCAGCAGCCCGTGGGGCGCAGGCACTGAAGCTTTCTTT	CASSSPWGAGTEAFF
TRBD2	NA	TRBJ2-7	TRBV27	TGTGCCAGCATGACTAGCGGGCTCTCCTACGAGCAGTACTTC	CASMTSGLSYEQYF
TRBD1	NA	TRBJ2-3	TRBV2	TGTGCCAGCAGACTACAGGGGGCAGATACGCAGTATTTT	CASRLQGADTQYF
TRBD2	NA	TRBJ2-7	TRBV18	TGTGCCAGCTCACCTGGGGGGGGAAACTACGAGCAGTACTTC	CASSPGGGNYEQYF
NA	NA	TRBJ1-2	TRBV28	TGTGCCAGCAGTTTACGGACAAAGAACTATGGCTACACCTTC	CASSLRTKNYGYTF
TRBD1	NA	TRBJ1-5	TRBV19	TGTGCCAGTAGTCCGACAGGGGTGAAGCAGCCCCAGCATTTT	CASSPTGVKQPQHF
NA	NA	TRBJ1-3	TRBV4-1	TGCGCCAGCGGCAGGGGCACTTTCTCTGGAAACACCATATATTTT	CASGRGTFSGNTIYF
NA	NA	TRBJ1-2	TRBV5-8	TGTGCCAGCAGCTTGGTGCCTGGGGGCGCGGGCTATGGCTACACCTTC	CASSLVPGGAGYGYTF
TRBD2	NA	TRBJ2-2	TRBV4-1	TGCGCCAGCAGCCAAGAAAGCAGCGGGGCGAACACCGGGGAGCTGTTTTTT	CASSQESSGANTGELFF
TRBD1	NA	TRBJ1-3	TRBV10-3	TGTGCCATCAGCGAAACCCCGGGACAGGGGGCTTCTGGAAACACCATATATTTT	CAISETPGQGASGNTIYF
NA	NA	TRBJ2-7	TRBV5-4	TGTGCCAGCAGCTTAGTAAGAGGGGAGCAGTACTTC	CASSLVRGEQYF
NA	NA	TRBJ1-1	TRBV9	TGTGCCAGCAGCTCCGGCGGTGAAGCTTTCTTT	CASSSGGEAFF
NA	NA	TRBJ2-4	TRBV6-5	TGTGCCAGCAGCGAACTAGCCAAAAACATTCAGTACTTC	CASSELAKNIQYF
NA	NA	TRBJ2-5	TRBV18	TGTGCCAGCTCACCCTTGCCAGAGGGCAAGGAGACCCAGTACTTC	CASSPLPEGKETQYF
TRBD2	NA	TRBJ2-1	TRBV6-5	TGTGCCAGCACCAATAGCGGGGGGCGAGAGCAGTTCTTC	CASTNSGGREQFF
TRBD2	few	TRBJ2-1	TRBV11-2	TGTGCCAGCAGCTTGGGGACTAGCAATGAGCAGTTCTTC	CASSLGTSNEQFF
NA	few	TRBJ1-1	TRBV20-1	TGCAGTGCTGGGGGCAGGAATGAAGCTTTCTTT	CSAGGRNEAFF
TRBD1	NA	TRBJ1-2	TRBV2	TGTGCCAGCAGTGAAGGGGACAGTGACGGCTACACCTTC	CASSEGDSDGYTF
NA	NA	TRBJ2-6	TRBV6-1	TGTGCCAGCAGTGAAGGACAATCTGGGGCCAACGTCCTGACTTTC	CASSEGQSGANVLTF
TRBD1	once	TRBJ2-3	TRBV5-1	TGCGCCAGCAGCACCGGGACAGGAGAGACTAGCACAGATACGCAGTATTTT	CASSTGTGETSTDTQYF
TRBD1	NA	TRBJ2-3	TRBV7-9	TGTGCCAGCAGCCGGGTCGCCTACAGGGGTGGCACAGATACGCAGTATTTT	CASSRVAYRGGTDTQYF
TRBD2	NA	TRBJ2-3	TRBV7-2	TGTGCCAGCAGCTTAGTGGGCGGGGGGGCCGCAGATACGCAGTATTTT	CASSLVGGGAADTQYF
TRBD1	NA	TRBJ2-1	TRBV5-1	TGCGCCAGCAGCCCCGGGACAGGGAATGTGGATGAGCAGTTCTTC	CASSPGTGNVDEQFF
NA	NA	TRBJ2-7	TRBV5-1	TGCGCCAGCAGCTTGACAGGGACCTACGAGCAGTACTTC	CASSLTGTYEQYF
NA	NA	TRBJ1-1	TRBV9	TGTGCCAGCAGCGTAGCCACGGGGAACACTGAAGCTTTCTTT	CASSVATGNTEAFF
TRBD1	NA	TRBJ2-7	TRBV30	TGTGCCTGGAGTGGGGCGGGACAGGGGTTTGAGCAGTACTTC	CAWSGAGQGFEQYF
TRBD1	NA	TRBJ1-1	TRBV19	TGTGCCAGTACCTACAGGGGCCTGAACACTGAAGCTTTCTTT	CASTYRGLNTEAFF
NA	NA	TRBJ1-1	TRBV7-2	TGTGCCAGCAGCTTGGGGCGGCAGAACACTGAAGCTTTCTTT	CASSLGRQNTEAFF